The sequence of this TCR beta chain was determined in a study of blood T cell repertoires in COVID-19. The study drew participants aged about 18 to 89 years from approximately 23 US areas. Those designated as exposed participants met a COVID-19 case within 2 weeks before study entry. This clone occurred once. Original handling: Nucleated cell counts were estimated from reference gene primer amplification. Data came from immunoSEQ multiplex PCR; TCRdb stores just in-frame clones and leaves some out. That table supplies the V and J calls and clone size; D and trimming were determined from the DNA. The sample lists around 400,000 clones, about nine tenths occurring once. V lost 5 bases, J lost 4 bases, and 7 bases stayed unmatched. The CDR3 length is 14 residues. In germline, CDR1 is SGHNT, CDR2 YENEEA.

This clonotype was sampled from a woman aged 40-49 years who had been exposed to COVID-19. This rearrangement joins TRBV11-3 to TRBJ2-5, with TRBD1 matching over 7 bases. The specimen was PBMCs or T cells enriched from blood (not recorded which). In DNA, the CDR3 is TGTGCCAGCAGCCCCGGACAGGCCGGAGAGACCCAGTACTTC. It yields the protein CASSPGQAGETQYF.